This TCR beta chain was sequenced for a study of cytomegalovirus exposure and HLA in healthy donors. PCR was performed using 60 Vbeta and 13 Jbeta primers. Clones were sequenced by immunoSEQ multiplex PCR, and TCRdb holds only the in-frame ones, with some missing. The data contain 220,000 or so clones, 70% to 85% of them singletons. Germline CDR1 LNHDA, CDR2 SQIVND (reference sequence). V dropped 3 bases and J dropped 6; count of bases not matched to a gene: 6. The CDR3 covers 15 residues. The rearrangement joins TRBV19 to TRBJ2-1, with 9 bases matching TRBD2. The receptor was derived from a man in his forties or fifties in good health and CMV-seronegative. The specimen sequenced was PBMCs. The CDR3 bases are TGTGCCAGTAGTATGGCGGGAGGGCCCTCCAATGAGCAGTTCTTC. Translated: CASSMAGGPSNEQFF.